This record concerns one T cell receptor beta chain sequence. This clone was seen only a few times. Its antigen remains undetermined. No base quality values were provided; no much bigger clone lies one nucleotide off. The sample comes from a study of T cell responses to AZD1222 COVID-19 vaccine (dated by TCRdb to the early 2020s). About the investigation overall: AZD1222 recipients with second doses at about 4 weeks or about 12 weeks were pooled, because spike-specific TCR depth and breadth did not differ between schedules. A total of 233 trial participants underwent TCR sequencing, of whom 200 to 220 had received two doses of AZD1222 and 26 had received two doses of the MenACWY control vaccine. Trial participants were enrolled into age subgroups of 18-55, 56-69 and 70-plus years, which contained about 150, 27 and 61 TCR-sequenced participants, respectively. Results and caveats for the whole study, not just this receptor: After two AZD1222 doses, spike-specific TCR breadth and depth were significantly higher than at day 0 and than in MenACWY recipients. Because no samples from the day 14 peak response were available, repertoires could be characterized only after the peak T cell response. In the small 56-69-year group, the increase in depth fell short of significance, most likely because of low power. Participants were mostly white British, with more females than males. The authors suggested clonal diversity may have been underestimated. Vaccine-associated CD4 TCRs spanned the whole spike protein, with dominant responses in regions 160-218 and 743-854. Only five to seven AZD1222 recipients were SARS-CoV-2 seropositive at baseline, limiting conclusions about previously exposed vaccinees. Reportedly, close to half of the unique spike-specific TCRs recognized epitopes lying outside the regions that are mutated in the B.1.351 and B.1.1.7 variants.

V loses 6 bases at its end and J loses 3 bases; junction bases beyond the gene matches: 4. According to the germline V gene, CDR1 reads SNHLY and CDR2 reads FYNNEI. The CDR3 runs 13 residues from the cysteine to the phenylalanine. The CDR3 DNA has 39 bases and is translated from base 1. The CDR3 regions of human TCRbeta chains were subjected to immunosequencing. As for the original processing: Repertoire TCRs were matched against a reference library of SARS-CoV-2-specific TCRs generated with the MIRA antigen-specificity platform. Breadth was defined as the fraction of unique TCRs that were SARS-CoV-2-associated, and depth was defined as the fraction of total T cells that were SARS-CoV-2-associated. Each spike-specific TCR was assigned to its reactive spike region and to a CD4 or CD8 class using the MIRA data. Log10-transformed breadth and depth values were compared by one-way ANOVA with Sidak's multiple comparisons tests. This immuneACCESS table, as held by TCRdb, lists in-frame sequences with V and J called but not all clones. Of the missing ones, under half trace to an unresolved V gene in checked studies; the others have no known cause. D and trimming were read from the DNA, whereas the V and J calls and clone size are those reported in that table. The sample table records roughly 180,000 clones; around 88% of these occur just once. The ten largest clonotypes hold approximately 0.49% of the sample.

In the paper's terms, the time point label means: baseline before first vaccination. The vaccinee samples were drawn from two UK trials, COV001 and COV002, one of which was a single-blind randomized controlled phase 2/3 trial testing AZD1222 (ChAdOx1 nCoV-19) in healthy adults. For TCRbeta chain sequencing, PBMC samples from trial participants were taken at day 0 and at day 28 after the second dose. Sequences were derived from peripheral blood, sampled on day 0 of AZD1222 vaccination. Here the chain combines TRBV2 and TRBJ1-1; 7 middle bases align to TRBD1. The clonotype was recovered from an adult in good health. The nucleotide sequence reads as follows: TGTGCCAGCAGCGCGGGACAGTACACTGAAGCTTTCTTT. The resulting protein is CASSAGQYTEAFF.